This T cell receptor (beta chain) is drawn from a study of cytomegalovirus exposure and HLA in healthy donors. The primer mix had 60 Vbeta and 13 Jbeta primers. Generated by immunoSEQ multiplex PCR, the TCRdb table keeps only in-frame clones and is missing some. The sample carries about 99,000 clones, 60% to 80% recorded once. The CDR3 loop spans 16 amino acids. Deletions cut 0 bases from V and 1 base from J, with 13 bases between. CDR1 is SGHRS, CDR2 YFSETQ, per germline. This clonotype originated in a man in his 60s in good health and CMV-seropositive. The source material was PBMCs. V gene TRBV5-1 combines with J gene TRBJ1-1, with TRBD1 as a possible D gene (6 bases). CDR3 nucleotides: TGCGCCAGCAGCTTGGCGGGGGGCAAGAGGAACACTGAAGCTTTCTTT. Amino acids: CASSLAGGKRNTEAFF.